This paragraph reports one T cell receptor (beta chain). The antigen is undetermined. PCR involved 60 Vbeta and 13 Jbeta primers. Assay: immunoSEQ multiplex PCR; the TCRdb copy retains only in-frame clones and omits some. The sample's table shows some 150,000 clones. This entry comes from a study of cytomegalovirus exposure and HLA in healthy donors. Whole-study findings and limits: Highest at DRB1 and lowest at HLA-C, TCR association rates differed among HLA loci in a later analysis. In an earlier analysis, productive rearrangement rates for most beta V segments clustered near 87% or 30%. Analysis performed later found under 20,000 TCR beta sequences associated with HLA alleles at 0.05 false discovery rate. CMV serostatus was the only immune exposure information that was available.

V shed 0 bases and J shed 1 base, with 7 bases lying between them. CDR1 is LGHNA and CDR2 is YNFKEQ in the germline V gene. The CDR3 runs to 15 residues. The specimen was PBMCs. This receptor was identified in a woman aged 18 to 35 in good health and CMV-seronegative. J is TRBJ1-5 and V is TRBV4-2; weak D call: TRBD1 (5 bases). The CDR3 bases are TGTGCCAGCAGCCAAGATCAGGGAAGCAATCAGCCCCAGCATTTT. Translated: CASSQDQGSNQPQHF.